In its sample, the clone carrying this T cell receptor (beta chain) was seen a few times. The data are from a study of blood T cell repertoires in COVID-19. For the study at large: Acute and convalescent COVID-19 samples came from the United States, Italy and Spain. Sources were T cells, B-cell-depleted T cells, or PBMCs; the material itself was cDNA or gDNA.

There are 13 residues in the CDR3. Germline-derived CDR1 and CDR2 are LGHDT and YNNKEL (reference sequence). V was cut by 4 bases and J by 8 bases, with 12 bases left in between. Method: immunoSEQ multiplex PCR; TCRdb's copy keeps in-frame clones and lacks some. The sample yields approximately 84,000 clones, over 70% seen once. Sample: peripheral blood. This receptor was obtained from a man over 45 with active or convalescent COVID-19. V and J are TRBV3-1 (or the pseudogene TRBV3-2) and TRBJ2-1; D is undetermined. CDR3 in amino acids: CASSPVAVHEQFF. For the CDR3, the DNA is TGTGCCAGCAGCCCGGTAGCTGTCCATGAGCAGTTCTTC.